This TCR beta chain is drawn from a study of early T cells in non-severe SARS-CoV-2 infection. Overall study findings and caveats: Anti-spike CD8 responses were favored by VDJdb matching, which missed private and CD4 specificities.

The TCR library protocol was used to attach unique molecular identifiers. These identifiers were attached to individual cDNA molecules. TCRdb itself ran the 5' RACE reads through MiXCR, one entry per CDR3 protein. The table shows around 49,000 distinct CDR3 sequences, with roughly 4% occurring only once. In germline, CDR1 is LNHNV, CDR2 YYDKDF (reference sequence). This CDR3 region has 14 residues. V gave up 5 bases and J gave up 9 bases, with 17 bases separating them. This clonotype came up many times. Its target is unknown. The receptor was derived from an adult who was a healthcare worker with PCR-confirmed SARS-CoV-2 infection or an uninfected control (not recorded which). The rearrangement links TRBV15 to TRBJ2-1; the D gene is possibly TRBD1 (7 bases). The material sequenced was whole blood. This CDR3 is CATSQDWQGGEQFF. CDR3 DNA sequence: TGTGCCACCAGCCAGGACTGGCAGGGGGGTGAGCAGTTCTTC. The full variable domain, rest sourced from reference TRBV15 and TRBJ2-1, is DAMVIQNPRYQVTQFGKPVTLSCSQTLNHNVMYWYQQKSSQAPKLLFHYYDKDFNNEADTPDNFQSRRPNTSFCFLDIRSPGLGDTAMYLCATSQDWQGGEQFFGPGTRLTVL.